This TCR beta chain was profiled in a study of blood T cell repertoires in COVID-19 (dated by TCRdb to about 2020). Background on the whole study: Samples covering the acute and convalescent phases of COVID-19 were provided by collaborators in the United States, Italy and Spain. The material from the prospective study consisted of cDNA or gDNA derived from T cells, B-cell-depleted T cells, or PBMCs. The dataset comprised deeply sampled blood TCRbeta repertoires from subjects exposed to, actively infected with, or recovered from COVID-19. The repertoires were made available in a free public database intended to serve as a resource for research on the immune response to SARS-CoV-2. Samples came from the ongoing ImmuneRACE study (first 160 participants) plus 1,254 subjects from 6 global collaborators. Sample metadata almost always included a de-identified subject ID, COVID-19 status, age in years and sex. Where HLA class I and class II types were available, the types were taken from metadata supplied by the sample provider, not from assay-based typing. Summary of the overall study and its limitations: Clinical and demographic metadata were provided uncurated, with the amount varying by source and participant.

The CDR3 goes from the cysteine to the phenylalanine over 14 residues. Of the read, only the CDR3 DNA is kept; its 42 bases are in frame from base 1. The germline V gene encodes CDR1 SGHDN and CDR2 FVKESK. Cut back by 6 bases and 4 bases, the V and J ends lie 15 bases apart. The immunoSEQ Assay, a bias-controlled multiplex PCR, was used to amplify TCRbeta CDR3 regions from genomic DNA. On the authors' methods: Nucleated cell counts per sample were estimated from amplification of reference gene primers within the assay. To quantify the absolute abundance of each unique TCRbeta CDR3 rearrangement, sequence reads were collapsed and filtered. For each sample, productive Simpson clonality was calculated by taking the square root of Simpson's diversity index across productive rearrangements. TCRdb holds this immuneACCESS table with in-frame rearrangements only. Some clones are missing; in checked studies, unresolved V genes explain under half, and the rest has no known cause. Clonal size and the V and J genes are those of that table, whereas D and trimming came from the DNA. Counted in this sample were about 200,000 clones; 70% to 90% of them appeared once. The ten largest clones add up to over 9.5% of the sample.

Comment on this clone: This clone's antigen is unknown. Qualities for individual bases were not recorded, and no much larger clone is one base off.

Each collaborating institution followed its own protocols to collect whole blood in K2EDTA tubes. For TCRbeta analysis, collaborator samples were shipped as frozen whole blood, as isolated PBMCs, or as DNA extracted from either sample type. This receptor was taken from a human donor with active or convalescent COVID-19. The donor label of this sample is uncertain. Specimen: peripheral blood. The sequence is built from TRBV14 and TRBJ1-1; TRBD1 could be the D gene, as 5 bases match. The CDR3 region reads CASRQQGFGTEAFF. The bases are TGTGCCAGCAGGCAGCAGGGATTTGGCACTGAAGCTTTCTTT.